What follows are 24 T cell receptor beta chains derived from one specimen sequenced in a study of blood T cells in healthy people across ages. Primers used in a second PCR of about 6 to 11 cycles were a sample-barcoded 5' primer and a J-beta primer mix. MiXCR, run by TCRdb on the 5' RACE reads, gives a single entry per CDR3 protein. The top ten clones hold roughly 24% of a sample with 780,000 or so distinct CDR3 sequences, about 61% of them seen once. Sequencing input: blood. These receptors all come from a man aged 35-49 years in good health.

This chain joins TRBV28 and TRBJ2-3; D not certain. Germline assignment: CDR1 MDHEN and CDR2 SYDVKM. This CDR3 comprises 14 residues. Trimming shortened V by 7 bases and J by 0 bases, and 11 bases separated the two germline ends. The CDR3 sequence is CASMYLDSTDTQYF. The DNA for the CDR3 is TGTGCCAGCATGTACCTGGATAGCACAGATACGCAGTATTTT.

This clonotype was found a few times. V is TRBV25-1 and J is TRBJ1-6; D may be TRBD1 (6 bases). The V and J ends lost 4 bases and 9 bases respectively, with 10 bases between them. Germline CDR1 reads MGHDK; CDR2 reads SYGVNS. This CDR3 spans 13 amino acids. This CDR3 reads CASSATGISPLHF. In nucleotides, the CDR3 is TGTGCCAGCAGTGCCACAGGGATTTCACCCCTCCACTTT.

The rearrangement links TRBV6-6 to TRBJ2-7; either TRBD1 or TRBD2 may supply D (6 bases each). This CDR3 is built from 15 residues. The ends were cut back, 5 bases at V and 1 base at J, with 15 bases in the middle. The germline V gene encodes CDR1 MNHNY and CDR2 SVGAGI (reference sequence). CDR3 sequence (DNA): TGTGCCAGCAGTACGCGGGACACGGATTCCTACGAGCAGTACTTC. Its protein is CASSTRDTDSYEQYF.

This clonotype was counted a few times. The chain carries TRBV5-5 and TRBJ2-4, with 7 positions matching TRBD1. Matching the DNA end better, TRBJ2-7 makes the J call doubtful. CDR1 and CDR2 (germline): SGHKS, YYEKEE (reference sequence). The CDR3 loop spans 14 amino acids. The CDR3 DNA reads as TGTGCCAGCAGCTTGGGGGACAGTACCTACGAGCAGTACTTC. This sequence encodes CASSLGDSTYEQYF.

V and J are TRBV2 and TRBJ2-1; no firm D call. Germline lookup yields CDR1 SNHLY and CDR2 FYNNEI. V was trimmed by 2 bases and J by 0 bases, leaving 14 bases between them. CDR3 length: 17 residues. The CDR3 sequence: CASSELPWTVSYNEQFF. The CDR3, as DNA: TGTGCCAGCAGTGAATTGCCGTGGACGGTCTCCTACAATGAGCAGTTCTTC.

A note on this clonotype: A much larger clone sits a single nucleotide away, making a read error possible. This chain links TRBV6-2 or TRBV6-3 with TRBJ2-3; 10 bases agree with TRBD2. Germline V lookup: CDR1 MNHEY, CDR2 SVGEGT. The CDR3 extends over 15 amino acids. CDR3 loop: CAGSITSGDTDTQYF. CDR3 coding DNA: TGTGCCGGCAGTATAACTAGCGGGGACACAGATACGCAGTATTTT.

The chain carries TRBV7-8 and TRBJ2-3, with 11 positions matching TRBD2. The CDR3 contains 16 residues. V shed 5 bases and J 2 bases; nucleotides not matched to a gene: 6. The germline gives CDR1 SGHVS, CDR2 FQNEAQ. The CDR3 spells CASSTGLAGVTDTQYF. The CDR3 bases are TGTGCCAGCAGCACCGGACTAGCGGGTGTCACAGATACGCAGTATTTT.

The CDR3 sequence is CASSPDTIGSYEQYF. DNA for the CDR3: TGTGCCAGCAGTCCCGACACAATCGGGTCCTACGAGCAGTACTTC. J is TRBJ2-7 and V is TRBV11-1; no clear D. V lost 6 bases, J lost 1 base, and 16 bases lay in between. Germline values: CDR1 SGHAT, CDR2 FQDESV (reference sequence). This CDR3 is 15 amino acids long. Drawing the rest from reference TRBV11-1 and TRBJ2-7, the complete variable domain is EAEVAQSPRYKITEKSQAVAFWCDPISGHATLYWYRQILGQGPELLVQFQDESVVDDSQLPKDRFSAERLKGVDSTLKIQPAELGDSAMYLCASSPDTIGSYEQYFGPGTRLTVT.

The genes are TRBV7-2 and TRBJ2-5; a weak D match, TRBD1 (6 bases). The CDR3 spans 15 residues. Trimming shortened V by 5 bases and J by 4 bases, and 17 bases separated the two germline ends. Germline V gene sequence: CDR1 SGHTA, CDR2 FQGNSA. The CDR3 DNA reads TGTGCCAGCAGCCAAGATACAGGGATCGGAGAGACCCAGTACTTC. Protein sequence: CASSQDTGIGETQYF.

Only a few counts were recorded for this clonotype. The chain has TRBV29-1 and TRBJ2-1; D is unresolved. Deletions cut 5 bases from V and 4 bases from J, with 9 bases between. This CDR3 contains 12 residues. Germline V gives CDR1 SQVTM, CDR2 ANQGSEA. The CDR3 loop reads CSVSSGYNEQFF. CDR3 DNA sequence: TGCAGCGTTTCGTCCGGATACAATGAGCAGTTCTTC.

CDR3 sequence reads: CSAGLAGPDTQYF. DNA of the CDR3: TGCAGTGCCGGACTAGCGGGTCCAGATACGCAGTATTTT. V usage is TRBV20-1 and J usage is TRBJ2-3; 11 nucleotides line up with TRBD2. J gave up 4 bases and V 6 bases, and 3 bases lay outside the gene matches. CDR1 and CDR2 (germline): DFQATT, SNEGSKA (reference sequence). This CDR3 spans 13 amino acids.

V usage is TRBV7-9 and J usage is TRBJ2-1, with TRBD2 matching 12 bases. Unmatched junction bases numbered 3, after V lost 6 bases and J lost 3 bases. The CDR3 loop spans 15 amino acids. Germline V gene data show CDR1 as SEHNR and CDR2 as FQNEAQ (reference sequence). CDR3 sequence (DNA): TGTGCCAGCAGATGGACTAGCGGGATCTACAATGAGCAGTTCTTC. It specifies CASRWTSGIYNEQFF.

The gene calls are TRBV29-1 and TRBJ1-2; D is undetermined. The germline CDR1 and CDR2 sequences are SQVTM and ANQGSEA. The CDR3 totals 12 residues. V lost 4 bases and J 2 bases, leaving 8 bases between the germline ends. The chain's CDR3 is CSVGSENYGYTF. In DNA, the CDR3 is TGCAGCGTTGGATCAGAGAACTATGGCTACACCTTC.

This clonotype was seen a few times. The CDR3: CSASKRIRETQYF. The CDR3 nucleotides read TGCAGTGCTAGTAAGAGGATCCGGGAGACCCAGTACTTC. The gene calls are TRBV20-1 and TRBJ2-5; D gene unclear. CDR3 length: 13 residues. Germline-derived CDR1 and CDR2 are DFQATT and SNEGSKA (reference sequence). V dropped 3 bases and J dropped 5 bases, with 13 bases sitting between them.

This chain links TRBV28 with TRBJ1-4; the D gene is possibly TRBD1 (5 bases). Germline V gene lookup returns CDR1 MDHEN and CDR2 SYDVKM. V lost 4 bases to trimming and J lost 5 bases, with 11 bases between them. This CDR3 is built from 14 residues. DNA for the CDR3: TGTGCCAGCAGTTGGGACCGGGTGAATGAAAAACTGTTTTTT. Translation gives CASSWDRVNEKLFF.

V gene TRBV9 combines with J gene TRBJ1-2, with a weak D call TRBD1 (6 bases). The CDR3 runs 15 residues. V shed 0 bases and J shed 8 bases, with 17 bases lying between them. Germline V lookup: CDR1 SGDLS, CDR2 YYNGEE. The CDR3 sequence is CASSVEDGQRGGYTF. The DNA of the CDR3 is TGTGCCAGCAGCGTAGAGGACGGACAGAGGGGAGGCTACACCTTC.

The V call is TRBV3-1, the J call TRBJ1-2, with D possibly TRBD1 on 5 matching bases. CDR1 is LGHDT and CDR2 is YNNKEL in the germline V gene (reference sequence). V lost 0 bases, J lost 8 bases, and 10 bases lay in between. CDR3 size: 13 residues. The CDR3 loop reads CASSQEDRGGYTF. Here the CDR3 DNA reads TGTGCCAGCAGCCAAGAAGACCGGGGCGGCTACACCTTC.

This chain uses TRBV11-2 with TRBJ1-4; D may be TRBD1 (6 bases). The length of the CDR3 is 17 residues. Per germline, CDR1 SGHAT and CDR2 FQNNGV. V was shortened by 0 bases and J by 4 bases, with 15 bases between the two germline ends. In DNA form, the CDR3 reads TGTGCCAGCAGCTTAGATCTACTACAGGGCCTTAATGAAAAACTGTTTTTT. Protein sequence: CASSLDLLQGLNEKLFF.

This rearrangement joins TRBV7-6 to TRBJ1-6; 7 nucleotides line up with TRBD1. Germline V gives CDR1 SGHVS, CDR2 FNYEAQ. The J segment lost 8 bases and the V segment lost 5 bases, leaving 12 bases of the junction unmatched. There are 16 residues in the CDR3. The DNA for the CDR3 is TGTGCCAGCAGCCAACCGAGGACAGGAGCCCATTCACCCCTCCACTTT. It encodes CASSQPRTGAHSPLHF.

This clonotype was recorded a few times. The rearrangement uses TRBV6-2 or TRBV6-3 and TRBJ2-1; TRBD1 might be the D (5 bases). The CDR3 has 13 amino acids. The V gene's germline CDR1 is MNHEY and CDR2 SVGEGT. V was clipped by 2 bases and J by 7 bases, with 9 bases between them. CDR3 sequence (DNA): TGTGCCAGCAGTTACGGCGGACAAAATGAGCAGTTCTTC. Translation gives CASSYGGQNEQFF.

Only one count was recorded for this clonotype. The V call is TRBV2, the J call TRBJ2-2, with D possibly being TRBD2 (5 bases). In germline, CDR1 is SNHLY, CDR2 FYNNEI. Trimming removed 2 bases at V and 2 bases at J, with 12 bases between. The CDR3 runs 16 residues. CDR3 coding DNA: TGTGCCAGCAGTGAATCTTCAGCGGCAAACACCGGGGAGCTGTTTTTT. This sequence encodes CASSESSAANTGELFF.

The V and J genes are TRBV20-1 and TRBJ1-6; D not resolved. The V end lost 3 bases, the J end lost 3 bases, and 12 bases lay between the germline ends. This CDR3 has 15 amino acids. From germline, CDR1 is DFQATT and CDR2 SNEGSKA (reference sequence). Here the CDR3 reads CSASFSVSYNSPLHF. Written as DNA, the CDR3 is TGCAGTGCTAGTTTCTCGGTTAGCTATAATTCACCCCTCCACTTT.

The V and J genes are TRBV29-1 and TRBJ2-3; 7 nucleotides align to TRBD2. Germline CDR1 is SQVTM and CDR2 is ANQGSEA. The CDR3 is 13 amino acids. Trimming took 7 bases from V and 2 from J; bases not matched to a gene: 6. The CDR3: CSGTSALTDTQYF. The CDR3 nucleotides read TGCAGCGGCACTAGCGCACTCACAGATACGCAGTATTTT.

J is TRBJ2-3 and V is TRBV5-1; D uncertain. V lost 5 bases and J 3 bases, leaving 7 bases between the germline ends. From germline, CDR1 is SGHRS and CDR2 YFSETQ. The CDR3 extends over 12 amino acids. The CDR3 DNA reads as TGCGCCAGCAGTGATACAACAGATACGCAGTATTTT. Amino acid sequence: CASSDTTDTQYF.